This TCR beta chain appears in the sequencing data of a study of read filtering for tumor transcriptome and immune sequencing. Study-level information: Patients were about 17 male and 11 to 15 female, mean age around 70 years, range 47 to 80. Transcriptome libraries were built from DNase-treated RNA. Study-wide points: Without single-read clonotypes, shared clonotype proportions correlated more between IR-seq and RNA-seq.

In this sample, this clonotype turned up many times. Its specificity is not known. This library used around 400 ng RNA and molecular barcoded adaptors spanning alpha/delta and beta/gamma chains. A single record per CDR3 protein comes from TCRdb applying MiXCR to the reads. The sample lists 75,000 to 95,000 distinct CDR3 sequences, roughly a fifth seen once, with over 10% in the top ten. CDR3 length: 13 amino acids. Trimming removed 6 bases from V and 0 bases from J; junction bases left unmatched: 1. Germline CDR1 is SNHLY and CDR2 is FYNNEI. The material sequenced was a population of CD138-negative cells sorted from bone marrow. The source of this sequence is a donor at least 40 years old with multiple myeloma. V is TRBV2 and J is TRBJ1-1, with TRBD1 matching 7 bases. Written as DNA, the CDR3 is TGTGCCAGCAGGAGGGGGCTGAACACTGAAGCTTTCTTT. Translation: CASRRGLNTEAFF.